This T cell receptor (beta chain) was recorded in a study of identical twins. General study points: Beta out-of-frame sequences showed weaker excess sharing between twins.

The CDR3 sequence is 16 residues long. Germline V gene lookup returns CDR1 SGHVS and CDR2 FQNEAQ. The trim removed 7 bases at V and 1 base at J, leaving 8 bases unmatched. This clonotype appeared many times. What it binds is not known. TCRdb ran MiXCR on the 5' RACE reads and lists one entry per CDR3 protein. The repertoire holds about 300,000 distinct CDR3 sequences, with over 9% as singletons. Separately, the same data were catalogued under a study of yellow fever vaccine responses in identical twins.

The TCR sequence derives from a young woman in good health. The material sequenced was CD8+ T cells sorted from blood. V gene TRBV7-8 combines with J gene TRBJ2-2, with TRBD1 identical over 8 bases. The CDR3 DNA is TGTGCCAGCATTATCACCGGGACAGGGAACACCGGGGAGCTGTTTTTT. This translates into CASIITGTGNTGELFF.